Below, 21 T cell receptor beta chains from the same sample are listed, as sequenced in a study of graft-versus-host responses after intestinal transplantation. No antigens are known for them. The protocol was immunoSEQ multiplex PCR, while the TCRdb copy is restricted to in-frame clones and leaves out a portion. This sample carries 50,000 to 75,000 clones, approximately 90% of them seen once, and the ten largest clones take around 1.7%. Specimen: unstimulated CD8+ T cells sorted from spleen or lymph node cells, collected before transplant. The source of these receptors is a human donor who was the organ donor for an intestinal transplant.

The chain has TRBV10-3 and TRBJ1-5, with 7 bases identical to TRBD1. The length of the CDR3 is 15 residues. Germline V gene lookup returns CDR1 ENHRY and CDR2 SYGVKD. V dropped 2 bases and J dropped 2; count of bases not matched to a gene: 3. The CDR3 is CAISEAGTGNQPQHF. CDR3 bases: TGTGCCATCAGTGAGGCTGGGACAGGCAATCAGCCCCAGCATTTT.

The table lists this clone with a count of one. The chain links TRBV7-2 to TRBJ2-2, with 7 bases aligning to TRBD1. The junction had 9 bases not matched to a gene; V was cut back by 5 bases and J by 6 bases. CDR1 and CDR2 (germline): SGHTA, FQGNSA. The CDR3 covers 15 residues. The CDR3 spells CASSPGQDLAGELFF. The DNA of the CDR3 is TGTGCCAGCAGCCCCGGACAGGATTTAGCCGGGGAGCTGTTTTTT.

This clone was recorded only once. The chain joins TRBV10-1 to TRBJ2-7; 9 bases align to TRBD2. The CDR3 totals 16 residues. J was trimmed by 0 bases and V by 3 bases; bases with no gene match: 6. The germline CDR1 and CDR2 sequences are WNHNN and SYGVQD (reference sequence). CDR3 sequence reads: CASSDRLAGNSYEQYF. CDR3 bases: TGCGCCAGCAGTGATCGTCTAGCGGGAAACTCCTACGAGCAGTACTTC.

J is TRBJ2-7 and V is TRBV7-8; 13 bases align to TRBD2. Germline assignment: CDR1 SGHVS and CDR2 FQNEAQ. This CDR3 has 16 residues. The ends lost 1 base at V and 4 bases at J; junction bases unmatched: 4. The CDR3 loop reads CASSLGTSGGFYEQYF. The CDR3, as DNA: TGTGCCAGCAGCTTAGGGACTAGCGGGGGCTTTTACGAGCAGTACTTC.

The genes are TRBV4-1 and TRBJ2-7; a weak D match, TRBD2 (6 bases). Trimming shortened V by 3 bases and J by 3 bases, and 12 bases separated the two germline ends. Germline V gene lookup returns CDR1 MGHRA and CDR2 YSYEKL. This CDR3 comprises 14 residues. The CDR3 protein is CASSQGLGLYEQYF. CDR3 nucleotide sequence: TGCGCCAGCAGCCAGGGACTGGGGCTCTACGAGCAGTACTTC.

This sequence joins TRBV10-3 and TRBJ2-6, with a possible D match to TRBD1 (6 bases). Germline V gene sequence: CDR1 ENHRY, CDR2 SYGVKD. V was pared by 0 bases and J by 4 bases, with 10 bases between. This CDR3 has 16 amino acids. CDR3 protein: CAISESQGPGANVLTF. In DNA, the CDR3 is TGTGCCATCAGTGAGTCTCAGGGGCCCGGGGCCAACGTCCTGACTTTC.

In its sample, this clone was seen a few times. The gene calls are TRBV19 and TRBJ1-2, with no clear D. The germline V and J ends were trimmed by 3 bases and 0 bases, with 11 bases remaining between them. The germline gives CDR1 LNHDA, CDR2 SQIVND (reference sequence). The length of the CDR3 is 15 residues. CDR3 DNA: TGTGCCAGTAGTATCGTCAGCGCCGCTAACTATGGCTACACCTTC. The encoded protein is CASSIVSAANYGYTF. Using reference TRBV19 and TRBJ1-2 for the parts outside the CDR3, the full variable domain is DGGITQSPKYLFRKEGQNVTLSCEQNLNHDAMYWYRQDPGQGLRLIYYSQIVNDFQKGDIAEGYSVSREKKESFPLTVTSAQKNPTAFYLCASSIVSAANYGYTFGSGTRLTVV.

The chain has TRBV19 and TRBJ2-5; TRBD2 matches 7 bases. V was pared by 5 bases and J by 3 bases, with 9 bases of the junction left unmatched. The germline V gene has CDR1 LNHDA and CDR2 SQIVND (reference sequence). The CDR3 is 15 residues long. CDR3 in DNA: TGTGCCAGTAGTCTGGCGGGAGCGACGGAAGAGACCCAGTACTTC. It yields the protein CASSLAGATEETQYF.

The chain combines TRBV2 with TRBJ2-5, with D maybe TRBD2 (7 bases). The better agreement between TRBJ2-7 and the DNA end casts doubt on the J call. This CDR3 has 14 residues. Germline CDR1 and CDR2: SNHLY and FYNNEI. The CDR3 is CATWEGTSGGEQYF. The CDR3, as DNA: TGTGCCACCTGGGAGGGGACATCAGGCGGCGAGCAGTACTTC.

This chain uses TRBV30 with TRBJ1-1; TRBD1 aligns across 8 bases. Germline loops: CDR1 GTSNPN, CDR2 SVGIG (reference sequence). This CDR3 has 12 residues. V shed 5 bases, J shed 5 bases, and the junction held 4 bases outside the gene matches. The CDR3 nucleotides are TGTGCCTGGGGACAGGGAGGGACTGAAGCTTTCTTT. Amino acids: CAWGQGGTEAFF.

V is TRBV11-1 and J is TRBJ2-1, with 7 bases aligning to TRBD2. Germline lookup yields CDR1 SGHAT and CDR2 FQDESV (reference sequence). This CDR3 contains 15 residues. The J segment lost 5 bases and the V segment lost 2 bases, leaving 6 bases of the junction unmatched. CDR3 nucleotide sequence: TGTGCCAGCAGCTTAAGGGAGGGGCCGGACAATGAGCAGTTCTTC. As protein: CASSLREGPDNEQFF.

The chain links TRBV9 to TRBJ1-1, with D perhaps matching TRBD1 (6 bases). Germline assignment: CDR1 SGDLS and CDR2 YYNGEE. Trimming pared 3 bases from V and 1 base from J, leaving 13 bases between. The CDR3 is 15 amino acids. CDR3 in DNA: TGTGCCAGCAGCGGACAGGACGCAAAGAACACTGAAGCTTTCTTT. Translation: CASSGQDAKNTEAFF.

The V and J genes are TRBV2 and TRBJ2-1, with 9 positions matching TRBD2. The CDR3 runs to 16 residues. Trimming at V came to 1 base and at J to 3 bases, leaving 4 bases not matched to a gene. Germline V gene data show CDR1 as SNHLY and CDR2 as FYNNEI. The CDR3 bases are TGTGCCAGCAGTGAAGAGGCTAGCGGGAACTACAATGAGCAGTTCTTC. Amino acid sequence: CASSEEASGNYNEQFF.

The chain combines TRBV9 with TRBJ1-2, with D possibly TRBD1 on 6 matching bases. The germline V and J ends were trimmed by 0 bases and 4 bases, with 22 bases remaining between them. CDR1 and CDR2 (germline): SGDLS, YYNGEE. The CDR3 has 18 amino acids. The CDR3, as DNA: TGTGCCAGCAGCGTAGCTACAGGGATTCGGAAGGATACCTATGGCTACACCTTC. Translating it yields CASSVATGIRKDTYGYTF. Variable domain in full (rest from reference TRBV9 and TRBJ1-2): DSGVTQTPKHLITATGQRVTLRCSPRSGDLSVYWYQQSLDQGLQFLIQYYNGEERAKGNILERFSAQQFPDLHSELNLSSLELGDSALYFCASSVATGIRKDTYGYTFGSGTRLTVV.

This chain uses TRBV19 with TRBJ2-7; D possibly corresponds to TRBD1 (6 bases). The CDR3 loop spans 14 amino acids. The V gene lost 1 base and the J gene lost 2 bases, with 9 bases spanning the gap. Germline V CDR1 and CDR2: LNHDA, SQIVND (reference sequence). Written as DNA, the CDR3 is TGTGCCAGTAGTATAGGGACAGAACCCTACGAGCAGTACTTC. It codes for CASSIGTEPYEQYF.

The chain has TRBV30 and TRBJ2-6; D is undetermined. The V and J ends lost 1 base and 2 bases respectively, with 15 bases between them. CDR1 and CDR2 (germline): GTSNPN, SVGIG (reference sequence). This CDR3 has 17 residues. The DNA of the CDR3 is TGTGCCTGGAGTGGATGGAGTTTGGAAACTGGGGCCAACGTCCTGACTTTC. Translation gives CAWSGWSLETGANVLTF.

The chain joins TRBV11-2 to TRBJ1-1, with TRBD1 as a possible D gene (6 bases). Germline V gives CDR1 SGHAT, CDR2 FQNNGV. The CDR3 contains 17 residues. V shed 5 bases and J shed 0 bases, with 19 bases lying between them. This CDR3 is CASSTQGKGSMNTEAFF. The CDR3 DNA reads as TGTGCCAGCAGCACACAGGGTAAAGGGAGCATGAACACTGAAGCTTTCTTT.

The chain joins TRBV7-9 to TRBJ2-7, with 8 bases lining up with TRBD1. J gave up 3 bases and V 5 bases, and 3 bases lay outside the gene matches. Germline V CDR1 and CDR2: SEHNR, FQNEAQ (reference sequence). The CDR3 runs 13 residues. For the CDR3, the DNA is TGTGCCAGCAGCCCCGGACAGGGCTACGAGCAGTACTTC. Encoded protein: CASSPGQGYEQYF.

This clone came up once. As DNA, the CDR3 is TGCGCCAGCAGCCAAGACCCTGGGACTAGCGGGGTGGAATACATTCAGTACTTC. Protein product: CASSQDPGTSGVEYIQYF. The chain combines TRBV4-3 with TRBJ2-4, with 13 bases identical to TRBD2. Trimming took 0 bases from V and 8 from J; bases not matched to a gene: 10. From germline, CDR1 is LGHNA and CDR2 YSLEER. The CDR3 length is 18 residues.

The V call is TRBV29-1, the J call TRBJ2-1; TRBD2 aligns across 10 bases. The CDR3 is 12 residues long. V dropped 5 bases and J dropped 10; count of bases not matched to a gene: 5. Germline loops: CDR1 SQVTM, CDR2 ANQGSEA. CDR3 residues: CSVSASGREQFF. The CDR3 bases are TGCAGCGTTAGCGCTAGCGGGAGAGAGCAGTTCTTC.

The chain uses TRBV30 and TRBJ1-2; D is possibly TRBD1 (6 bases). V was shortened by 3 bases and J by 7 bases, with 12 bases between the two germline ends. The CDR3 has 12 residues. Looked up from germline, CDR1 is GTSNPN and CDR2 is SVGIG (reference sequence). The CDR3 region is CAWRGGAGGYTF. The CDR3 nucleotides read TGTGCCTGGAGGGGGGGGGCTGGTGGCTACACCTTC.